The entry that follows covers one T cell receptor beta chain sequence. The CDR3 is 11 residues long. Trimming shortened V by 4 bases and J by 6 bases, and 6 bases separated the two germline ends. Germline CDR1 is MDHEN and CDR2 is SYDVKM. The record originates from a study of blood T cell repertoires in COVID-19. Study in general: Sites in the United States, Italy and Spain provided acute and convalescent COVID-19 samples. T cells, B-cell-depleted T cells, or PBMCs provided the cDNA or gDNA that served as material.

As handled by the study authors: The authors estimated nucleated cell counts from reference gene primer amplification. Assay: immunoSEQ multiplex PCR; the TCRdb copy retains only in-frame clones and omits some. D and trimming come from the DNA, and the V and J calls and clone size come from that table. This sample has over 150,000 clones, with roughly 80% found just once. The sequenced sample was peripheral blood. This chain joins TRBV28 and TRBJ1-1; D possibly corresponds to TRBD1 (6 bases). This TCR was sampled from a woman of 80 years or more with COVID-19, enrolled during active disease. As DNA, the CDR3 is TGTGCCAGCAGTTCAGGGGCTGAAGCTTTCTTT. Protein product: CASSSGAEAFF. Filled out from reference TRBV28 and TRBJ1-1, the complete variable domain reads DVKVTQSSRYLVKRTGEKVFLECVQDMDHENMFWYRQDPGLGLRLIYFSYDVKMKEKGDIPEGYSVSREKKERFSLILESASTNQTSMYLCASSSGAEAFFGQGTRLTVV.